The 29 T cell receptor beta chains given below trace back to one sample, sequenced in a study of shared clonotypes between healthy human individuals (dated by TCRdb to about 2020). The library was prepared using the immunoSEQ multiplex PCR assay. TCRdb re-hosts the immuneACCESS table, in-frame sequences only. Its copies lack some clones; in the studies checked, an unresolved V gene accounts for under half of them, and the cause for the rest is not known. This sample is represented by millions of clones; 93% of them were singletons. In total, the top ten clones hold roughly 0.36% of the sample. Sequencing input: naive CD4+ T cells from PBMCs. The intended sense of this specimen's cell subset or site label: CD45RA+ positively selected. Source of these receptors: a man younger than 30 in good health. Some clones in this sample may be carry-over from other donors' samples.

The genes are TRBV6-6 and TRBJ2-7; TRBD2 aligns across 10 bases. Looked up from germline, CDR1 is MNHNY and CDR2 is SVGAGI (reference sequence). The J segment lost 0 bases and the V segment lost 2 bases, leaving 4 bases of the junction unmatched. The CDR3 sequence is 16 residues long. CDR3 nucleotide sequence: TGTGCCAGCAGTTACGGGCTAGCGGGGGCCTCCTACGAGCAGTACTTC. Translating it yields CASSYGLAGASYEQYF.

This clone was seen a few times. CDR3 loop: CASNGGTGNEETQYF. CDR3 bases: TGTGCCAGCAATGGGGGGACAGGGAATGAAGAGACCCAGTACTTC. The V call is TRBV6-1, the J call TRBJ2-5, with 9 bases lining up with TRBD1. The CDR3 extends over 15 amino acids. The germline V gene has CDR1 MNHNS and CDR2 SASEGT. J lost 3 bases, V lost 7 bases, and 9 bases had no gene match.

The V and J genes are TRBV9 and TRBJ2-2; D is unclear. Trimming took 0 bases from V and 4 from J, leaving 4 bases between them. CDR1 is SGDLS, CDR2 YYNGEE, per germline. This CDR3 comprises 13 residues. The CDR3 protein is CASSVDGTGELFF. The DNA for the CDR3 is TGTGCCAGCAGCGTAGACGGCACCGGGGAGCTGTTTTTT.

This rearrangement joins TRBV11-2 to TRBJ2-1; tentative D call: TRBD2 (5 bases). V was trimmed by 8 bases and J by 5 bases, leaving 13 bases between them. The CDR3 covers 13 residues. The germline CDR1 and CDR2 sequences are SGHAT and FQNNGV. The CDR3 nucleotides are TGTGCCAGCCGGCGAGGGCTGAACAATGAGCAGTTCTTC. Its protein product is CASRRGLNNEQFF.

V and J are TRBV5-1 and TRBJ2-7; possibly TRBD2 for D (5 bases). Per the germline V gene, CDR1 is SGHRS and CDR2 is YFSETQ. Trimming stripped 4 bases from V and 0 bases from J, with 11 bases between. The CDR3 sequence is 14 residues long. The CDR3 bases are TGCGCCAGCAGCGGTTCAGACTACTCCTACGAGCAGTACTTC. Encoded protein: CASSGSDYSYEQYF.

V is TRBV5-1 and J is TRBJ2-7, with D possibly TRBD2 on 5 matching bases. Germline V gives CDR1 SGHRS, CDR2 YFSETQ. Trimming pared 4 bases from V and 0 bases from J, leaving 14 bases between. CDR3 length: 15 residues. Here the CDR3 reads CASSPPGSSSYEQYF. The CDR3 DNA reads TGCGCCAGCAGCCCCCCGGGGTCGAGCTCCTACGAGCAGTACTTC. The full variable domain, in which reference TRBV5-1 and TRBJ2-7 provide the parts outside the CDR3, is KAGVTQTPRYLIKTRGQQVTLSCSPISGHRSVSWYQQTPGQGLQFLFEYFSETQRNKGNFPGRFSGRQFSNSRSEMNVSTLELGDSALYLCASSPPGSSSYEQYFGPGTRLTVT.

This chain connects TRBV18 to TRBJ1-1, with D tentatively TRBD1 (6 bases). The V gene lost 5 bases and the J gene lost 6 bases, with 16 bases spanning the gap. CDR1 and CDR2 from the germline V gene are KGHSH and LQKENI. The CDR3 length is 14 residues. The CDR3 DNA reads as TGTGCCAGCTCATCAGGGGAGGGACGGGCTGAAGCTTTCTTT. Translated: CASSSGEGRAEAFF.

The V and J genes are TRBV6-5 and TRBJ1-1, with D unclear. This CDR3 has 13 amino acids. Germline V gene sequence: CDR1 MNHEY, CDR2 SVGAGI. Trimming pared 4 bases from V and 4 bases from J, leaving 10 bases between. CDR3 sequence: CASSSLTSTEAFF. CDR3 bases: TGTGCCAGCAGTTCCCTGACGAGCACTGAAGCTTTCTTT.

In this sample, this clone turned up a few times. This sequence joins TRBV7-9 and TRBJ1-5; D gene unclear. Trimming removed 3 bases at V and 7 bases at J, with 7 bases between. Germline lookup yields CDR1 SEHNR and CDR2 FQNEAQ (reference sequence). The CDR3 has 12 residues. CDR3 in amino acids: CASSFIKQPQHF. The DNA for the CDR3 is TGTGCCAGCAGCTTTATCAAACAGCCCCAGCATTTT.

This clone was observed a single time. J is TRBJ2-7 and V is TRBV28, with unresolved D. CDR3 length: 12 residues. Trimming took off 4 bases at V and 5 bases at J, with 9 bases between the two ends. The V gene's germline CDR1 is MDHEN and CDR2 SYDVKM. As DNA, the CDR3 is TGTGCCAGCAGTTCGCCTCAGAACGAGCAGTACTTC. Translating gives CASSSPQNEQYF.

V usage is TRBV5-1 and J usage is TRBJ2-7; perhaps TRBD2 as D (7 bases). CDR1 and CDR2 from the germline V gene are SGHRS and YFSETQ. V was clipped by 4 bases and J by 2 bases, with 19 bases between them. The CDR3 sequence is 16 residues long. The CDR3 coding sequence is TGCGCCAGCAGCCCGGCCGGGGGGCGGTACGCCTACGAGCAGTACTTC. It codes for CASSPAGGRYAYEQYF.

The chain uses TRBV6-5 and TRBJ2-3; D unresolved. The CDR3 runs to 12 residues. V was shortened by 4 bases and J by 6 bases, with 8 bases between the two germline ends. Germline-derived CDR1 and CDR2 are MNHEY and SVGAGI. The CDR3 sequence: CASSSVRDTQYF. CDR3 sequence (DNA): TGTGCCAGCAGTTCGGTCCGGGATACGCAGTATTTT.

As to this clone: Different DNA sequences within this sample yield the same CDR3. This chain connects TRBV29-1 to TRBJ2-7, with D hard to call. This CDR3 has 12 residues. Germline CDR1 reads SQVTM; CDR2 reads ANQGSEA. Trimming took off 7 bases at V and 2 bases at J, with 12 bases between the two ends. The CDR3 DNA sequence: TGCAGCGCCACGGACGGAACCTACGAGCAGTACTTC. It is translated as CSATDGTYEQYF.

This clone was observed a single time. The chain employs TRBV11-3 and TRBJ2-1; a possible D gene is TRBD1 (6 bases). V was cut by 5 bases and J by 2 bases, with 19 bases left in between. Germline CDR1 and CDR2: SGHNT and YENEEA. The CDR3 totals 17 residues. In DNA, the CDR3 is TGTGCCAGCAGCAGAGAGGCAGGGGACCCGACCTACAATGAGCAGTTCTTC. Amino acids: CASSREAGDPTYNEQFF.

The chain has TRBV10-3 and TRBJ1-3; D possibly corresponds to TRBD1 (5 bases). Germline CDR1 reads ENHRY; CDR2 reads SYGVKD. The CDR3 is made up of 12 amino acids. V was shortened by 2 bases and J by 8 bases, with 7 bases between the two germline ends. CDR3 coding DNA: TGTGCCATCAGTGAGGGGGCAGACACCATATATTTT. Translated, it gives CAISEGADTIYF.

The rearrangement uses TRBV5-4 and TRBJ2-3, with 7 nucleotides matching TRBD2. The V segment lost 1 base and the J segment 4 bases; nucleotides outside the gene matches: 3. Germline V gene lookup returns CDR1 SGHNT and CDR2 YYREEE (reference sequence). The CDR3 is made up of 14 amino acids. The CDR3 DNA reads as TGTGCCAGCAGCTTGCGCGGGAGTGCAGATACGCAGTATTTT. Amino acid sequence: CASSLRGSADTQYF.

The rearrangement joins TRBV2 to TRBJ1-4; a weak D match, TRBD1 (5 bases). Germline V gene sequence: CDR1 SNHLY, CDR2 FYNNEI. The CDR3 contains 14 residues. Trimming pared 6 bases from V and 8 bases from J, leaving 16 bases between. The DNA for the CDR3 is TGTGCCAGCAGACAGGCGTCCAGGGAGGAAAAACTGTTTTTT. It translates to CASRQASREEKLFF.

V is TRBV11-1 and J is TRBJ2-3, with 14 nucleotides matching TRBD2. The CDR3 is made up of 16 amino acids. CDR1 is SGHAT and CDR2 is FQDESV in the germline V gene (reference sequence). With V trimmed by 2 bases and J by 5 bases, 3 bases remained unmatched. CDR3 sequence reads: CASSLRLAGGRDTQYF. For the CDR3, the DNA is TGTGCCAGCAGCTTAAGACTAGCGGGAGGGCGAGATACGCAGTATTTT.

This chain links TRBV28 with TRBJ1-2; tentatively, D is TRBD1 (5 bases). V lost 7 bases and J lost 3, with 15 bases in between. The CDR3 is 14 amino acids. CDR1 MDHEN and CDR2 SYDVKM come from the germline V gene. The CDR3 DNA follows: TGTGCCAGCATCCTATCTGCGGGGGACTATGGCTACACCTTC. Translating gives CASILSAGDYGYTF.

This sequence joins TRBV9 and TRBJ2-7; 10 bases are shared with TRBD2. The CDR3 has 15 residues. V dropped 2 bases and J dropped 4; count of bases not matched to a gene: 6. Germline V gives CDR1 SGDLS, CDR2 YYNGEE. CDR3 region: CASSVGTSATYEQYF. DNA for the CDR3: TGTGCCAGCAGCGTTGGGACTAGCGCTACATACGAGCAGTACTTC. Drawing the rest from reference TRBV9 and TRBJ2-7, the complete variable domain is DSGVTQTPKHLITATGQRVTLRCSPRSGDLSVYWYQQSLDQGLQFLIQYYNGEERAKGNILERFSAQQFPDLHSELNLSSLELGDSALYFCASSVGTSATYEQYFGPGTRLTVT.

Remarks on this clone: The sample holds other DNA sequences that translate to the same CDR3. This chain links TRBV14 with TRBJ2-7, with 9 bases that match TRBD1. CDR1 SGHDN and CDR2 FVKESK come from the germline V gene. J lost 4 bases, V lost 4 bases, and 8 bases had no gene match. The CDR3 has 15 residues. CDR3 loop: CASSRSGTGTYEQYF. Here the CDR3 DNA reads TGTGCCAGCAGCCGATCCGGGACAGGGACGTACGAGCAGTACTTC.

The chain joins TRBV18 to TRBJ2-1; D is possibly TRBD2 (6 bases). The germline V gene has CDR1 KGHSH and CDR2 LQKENI. This CDR3 is built from 14 residues. Trimming pared 3 bases from V and 8 bases from J, leaving 14 bases between. The CDR3 reads CASSPSREEDEQFF. CDR3 nucleotides: TGTGCCAGCTCACCCTCCAGGGAGGAGGATGAGCAGTTCTTC. Variable domain in full (rest from reference TRBV18 and TRBJ2-1): NAGVMQNPRHLVRRRGQEARLRCSPMKGHSHVYWYRQLPEEGLKFMVYLQKENIIDESGMPKERFSAEFPKEGPSILRIQQVVRGDSAAYFCASSPSREEDEQFFGPGTRLTVL.

The chain uses TRBV6-5 and TRBJ1-1; 7 positions agree with TRBD1. V lost 5 bases and J lost 1; bases outside the gene matches: 7. Per germline, CDR1 MNHEY and CDR2 SVGAGI. The CDR3 spans 15 residues. In DNA, the CDR3 is TGTGCCAGCAGTCTGACAGGGTTGGAGAACACTGAAGCTTTCTTT. It specifies CASSLTGLENTEAFF.

The chain recombines TRBV28 with TRBJ1-4; tentative D call: TRBD1 (6 bases). The germline V gene encodes CDR1 MDHEN and CDR2 SYDVKM. The germline V and J ends were trimmed by 7 bases and 2 bases, with 17 bases remaining between them. This CDR3 is 16 amino acids long. DNA of the CDR3: TGTGCCAGCACTTCACAGGGATTTTCGACTAATGAAAAACTGTTTTTT. Protein sequence: CASTSQGFSTNEKLFF.

V and J are TRBV5-1 and TRBJ1-2; D is ambiguous. The V and J ends lost 2 bases and 0 bases respectively, with 11 bases between them. The CDR3 runs 15 residues. Germline V gene data show CDR1 as SGHRS and CDR2 as YFSETQ. The CDR3 protein is CASSLGLGANYGYTF. The CDR3 bases are TGCGCCAGCAGCTTAGGGCTCGGTGCTAACTATGGCTACACCTTC.

The chain couples TRBV7-2 to TRBJ2-7; maybe TRBD1 (5 bases). CDR3 size: 15 residues. V dropped 3 bases and J dropped 3 bases, with 15 bases sitting between them. Germline values: CDR1 SGHTA, CDR2 FQGNSA. CDR3 amino acids: CASSFVRQLDYEQYF. DNA for the CDR3: TGTGCCAGCAGCTTTGTACGACAGCTTGACTACGAGCAGTACTTC.

The chain is built from TRBV10-3 and TRBJ1-5; 9 bases line up with TRBD1. CDR3 length equals 14 residues. CDR1 and CDR2 (germline): ENHRY, SYGVKD. V was pared by 4 bases and J by 6 bases, with 4 bases of the junction left unmatched. CDR3 nucleotides: TGTGCCATCAGTGCCGGGACAGGGTTTCAGCCCCAGCATTTT. This sequence encodes CAISAGTGFQPQHF.

The V and J genes are TRBV7-8 and TRBJ2-6; tentatively, D is TRBD1 (6 bases). The CDR3 contains 17 residues. Per the germline V gene, CDR1 is SGHVS and CDR2 is FQNEAQ. The V gene lost 5 bases and the J gene lost 0 bases, with 14 bases spanning the gap. The CDR3 here is CASSLRDRTSGANVLTF. The CDR3, as DNA: TGTGCCAGCAGCCTACGAGACAGGACCTCTGGGGCCAACGTCCTGACTTTC.

The chain carries TRBV18 and TRBJ2-1; weak D call: TRBD2 (5 bases). The germline gives CDR1 KGHSH, CDR2 LQKENI. The CDR3 is made up of 19 amino acids. Trimming took 0 bases from V and 9 from J, leaving 27 bases between them. The chain's CDR3 is CASSPPKVNGIAIRTEQFF. The CDR3 DNA is TGTGCCAGCTCACCACCGAAGGTTAACGGGATCGCTATTCGAACTGAGCAGTTCTTC.